The text below deals with one TCR beta chain. Naive CD8 cells lacked CD45RO and underwent positive selection for CCR7, leaving out terminally differentiated effector memory CD45RA+ cells. These data come from a study of shared clonotypes between healthy human individuals. Generated by immunoSEQ multiplex PCR, the TCRdb table keeps only in-frame clones and is missing some. The sample contains roughly 2.1 million clones, 90% to 95% of which appear only once. CDR3 size: 14 residues. The V gene's germline CDR1 is PRHDT and CDR2 FYEKMQ (reference sequence). Between the trimmed V and J ends, which lost 4 bases and 2 bases, there was a span of 11 bases.

Sequenced material: naive CD8+ T cells from PBMCs. The rearrangement links TRBV13 to TRBJ2-5; D might be TRBD1 (6 bases). The receptor was derived from a man in his late teens or twenties in good health. Some clones in this sample may be carry-over from other donors' samples. The DNA of the CDR3 is TGTGCCAGCAGCTCCAGGGGATATCAAGAGACCCAGTACTTC. The encoded protein is CASSSRGYQETQYF.